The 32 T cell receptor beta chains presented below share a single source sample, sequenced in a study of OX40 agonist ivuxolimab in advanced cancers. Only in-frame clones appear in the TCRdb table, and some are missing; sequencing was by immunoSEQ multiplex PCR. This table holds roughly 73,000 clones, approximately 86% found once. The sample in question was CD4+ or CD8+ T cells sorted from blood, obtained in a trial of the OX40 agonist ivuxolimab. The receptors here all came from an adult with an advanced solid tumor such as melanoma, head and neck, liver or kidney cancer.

CDR3 coding DNA: TGTGCCAGCAGTGAAGGCCCAGGGCCCACAGATACGCAGTATTTT. The encoded protein is CASSEGPGPTDTQYF. This chain links TRBV6-1 with TRBJ2-3, with a tentative D call TRBD1 (5 bases). The CDR3 is made up of 15 amino acids. In germline, CDR1 is MNHNS, CDR2 SASEGT. V lost 1 base, J lost 2 bases, and 10 bases lay in between.

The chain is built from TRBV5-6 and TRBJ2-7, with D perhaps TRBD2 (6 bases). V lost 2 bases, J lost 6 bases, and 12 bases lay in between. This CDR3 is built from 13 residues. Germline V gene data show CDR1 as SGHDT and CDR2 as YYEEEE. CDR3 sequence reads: CASSFAAGSEQYF. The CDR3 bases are TGTGCCAGCAGCTTTGCCGCGGGGTCCGAGCAGTACTTC.

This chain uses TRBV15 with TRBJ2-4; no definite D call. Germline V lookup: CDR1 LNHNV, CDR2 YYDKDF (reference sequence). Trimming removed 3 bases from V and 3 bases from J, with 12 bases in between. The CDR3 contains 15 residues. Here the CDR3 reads CATSRAQAGKNIQYF. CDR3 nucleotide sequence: TGTGCCACCAGCAGGGCCCAGGCAGGCAAAAACATTCAGTACTTC. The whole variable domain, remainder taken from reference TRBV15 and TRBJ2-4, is DAMVIQNPRYQVTQFGKPVTLSCSQTLNHNVMYWYQQKSSQAPKLLFHYYDKDFNNEADTPDNFQSRRPNTSFCFLDIRSPGLGDTAMYLCATSRAQAGKNIQYFGAGTRLSVL.

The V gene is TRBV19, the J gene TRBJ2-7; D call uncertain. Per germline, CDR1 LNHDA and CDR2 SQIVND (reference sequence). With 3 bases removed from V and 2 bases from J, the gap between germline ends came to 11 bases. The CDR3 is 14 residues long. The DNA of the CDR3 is TGTGCCAGTAGTATGGATCGGCCCACCTACGAGCAGTACTTC. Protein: CASSMDRPTYEQYF.

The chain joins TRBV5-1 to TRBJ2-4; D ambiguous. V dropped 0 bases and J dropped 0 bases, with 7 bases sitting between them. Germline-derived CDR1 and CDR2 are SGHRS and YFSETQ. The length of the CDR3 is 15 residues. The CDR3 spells CASSLDGLAKNIQYF. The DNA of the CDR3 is TGCGCCAGCAGCTTGGACGGCTTAGCCAAAAACATTCAGTACTTC.

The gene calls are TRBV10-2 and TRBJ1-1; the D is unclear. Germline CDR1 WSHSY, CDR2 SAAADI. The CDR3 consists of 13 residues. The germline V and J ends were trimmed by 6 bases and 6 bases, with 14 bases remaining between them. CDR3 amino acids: CASRKGWEAEAFF. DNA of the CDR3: TGCGCCAGCAGGAAGGGATGGGAGGCTGAAGCTTTCTTT.

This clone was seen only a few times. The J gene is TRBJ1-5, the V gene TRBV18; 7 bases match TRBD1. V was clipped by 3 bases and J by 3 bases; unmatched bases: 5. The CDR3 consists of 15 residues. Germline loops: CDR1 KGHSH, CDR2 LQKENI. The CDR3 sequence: CASSPGDSLNQPQHF. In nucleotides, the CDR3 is TGTGCCAGCTCACCGGGGGACAGCCTCAATCAGCCCCAGCATTTT.

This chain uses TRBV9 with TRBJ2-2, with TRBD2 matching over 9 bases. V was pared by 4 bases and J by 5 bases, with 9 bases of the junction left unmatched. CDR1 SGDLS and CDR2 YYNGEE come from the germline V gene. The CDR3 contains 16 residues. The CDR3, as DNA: TGTGCCAGCAGCAGAGAAAAAGCGGGAGGAACCGGGGAGCTGTTTTTT. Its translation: CASSREKAGGTGELFF. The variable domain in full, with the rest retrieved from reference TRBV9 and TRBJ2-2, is DSGVTQTPKHLITATGQRVTLRCSPRSGDLSVYWYQQSLDQGLQFLIQYYNGEERAKGNILERFSAQQFPDLHSELNLSSLELGDSALYFCASSREKAGGTGELFFGEGSRLTVL.

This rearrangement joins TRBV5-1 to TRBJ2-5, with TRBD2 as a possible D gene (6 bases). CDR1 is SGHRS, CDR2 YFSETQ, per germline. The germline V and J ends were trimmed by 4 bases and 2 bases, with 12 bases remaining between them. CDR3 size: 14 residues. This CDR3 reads CASSPGGGQETQYF. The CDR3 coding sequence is TGCGCCAGCAGCCCCGGGGGTGGGCAAGAGACCCAGTACTTC.

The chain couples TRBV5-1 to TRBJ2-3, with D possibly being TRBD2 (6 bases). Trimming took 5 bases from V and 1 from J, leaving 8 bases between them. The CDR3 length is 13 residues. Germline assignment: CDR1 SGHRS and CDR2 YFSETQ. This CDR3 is CASSSGGTDTQYF. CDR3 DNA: TGCGCCAGCAGTAGCGGAGGCACAGATACGCAGTATTTT.

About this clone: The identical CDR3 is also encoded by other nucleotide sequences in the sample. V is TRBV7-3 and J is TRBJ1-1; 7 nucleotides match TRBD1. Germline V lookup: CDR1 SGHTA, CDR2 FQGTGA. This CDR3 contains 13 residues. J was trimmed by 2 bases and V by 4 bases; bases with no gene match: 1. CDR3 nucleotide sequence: TGTGCCAGCAGCTCAGGGGGAAACACTGAAGCTTTCTTT. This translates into CASSSGGNTEAFF.

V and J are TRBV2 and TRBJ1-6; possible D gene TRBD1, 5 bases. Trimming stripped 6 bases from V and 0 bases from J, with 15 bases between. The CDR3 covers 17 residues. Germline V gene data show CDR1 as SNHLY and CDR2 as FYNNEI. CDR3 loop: CASRDEGPSSYNSPLHF. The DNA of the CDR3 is TGTGCCAGCAGGGATGAGGGGCCGAGCTCCTATAATTCACCCCTCCACTTT.

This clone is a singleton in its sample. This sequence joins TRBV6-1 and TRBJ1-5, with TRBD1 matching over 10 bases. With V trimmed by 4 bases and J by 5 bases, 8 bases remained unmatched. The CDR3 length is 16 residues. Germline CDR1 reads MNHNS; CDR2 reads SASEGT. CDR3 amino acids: CASSGVLGTGDQPQHF. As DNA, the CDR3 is TGTGCCAGCAGTGGAGTCCTCGGGACAGGGGATCAGCCCCAGCATTTT.

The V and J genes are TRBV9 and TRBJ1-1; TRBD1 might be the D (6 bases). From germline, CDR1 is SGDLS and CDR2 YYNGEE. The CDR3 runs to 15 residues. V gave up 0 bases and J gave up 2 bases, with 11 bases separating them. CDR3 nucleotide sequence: TGTGCCAGCAGCGTAGACGCAGGGGCCAACACTGAAGCTTTCTTT. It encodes CASSVDAGANTEAFF.

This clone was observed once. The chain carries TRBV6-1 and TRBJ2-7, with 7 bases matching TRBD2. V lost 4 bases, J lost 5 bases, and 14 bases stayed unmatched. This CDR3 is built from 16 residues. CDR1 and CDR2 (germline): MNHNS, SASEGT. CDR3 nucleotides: TGTGCCAGCAGTGCCGGGCGGGGGACTACGAGGGACGAGCAGTACTTC. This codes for CASSAGRGTTRDEQYF.

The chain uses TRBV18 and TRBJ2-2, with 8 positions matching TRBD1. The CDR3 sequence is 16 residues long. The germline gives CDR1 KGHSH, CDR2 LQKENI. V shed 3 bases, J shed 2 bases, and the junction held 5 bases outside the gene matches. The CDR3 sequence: CASSPGDRINTGELFF. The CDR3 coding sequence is TGTGCCAGCTCACCGGGGGACAGGATAAACACCGGGGAGCTGTTTTTT.

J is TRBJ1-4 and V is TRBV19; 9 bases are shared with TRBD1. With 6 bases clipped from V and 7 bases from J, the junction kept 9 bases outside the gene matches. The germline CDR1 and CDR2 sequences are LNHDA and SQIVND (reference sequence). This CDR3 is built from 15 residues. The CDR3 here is CASSRTTGGFEKLFF. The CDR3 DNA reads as TGTGCCAGTAGCCGGACGACAGGGGGATTTGAAAAACTGTTTTTT.

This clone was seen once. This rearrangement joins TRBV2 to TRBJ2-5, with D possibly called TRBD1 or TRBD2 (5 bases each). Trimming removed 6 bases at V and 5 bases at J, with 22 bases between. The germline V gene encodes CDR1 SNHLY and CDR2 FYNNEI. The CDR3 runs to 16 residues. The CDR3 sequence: CASRWDGLSSGETQYF. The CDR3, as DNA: TGTGCCAGCAGGTGGGACGGTCTTTCTTCTGGGGAGACCCAGTACTTC. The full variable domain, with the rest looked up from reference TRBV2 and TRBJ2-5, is EPEVTQTPSHQVTQMGQEVILRCVPISNHLYFYWYRQILGQKVEFLVSFYNNEISEKSEIFDDQFSVERPDGSNFTLKIRSTKLEDSAMYFCASRWDGLSSGETQYFGPGTRLLVL.

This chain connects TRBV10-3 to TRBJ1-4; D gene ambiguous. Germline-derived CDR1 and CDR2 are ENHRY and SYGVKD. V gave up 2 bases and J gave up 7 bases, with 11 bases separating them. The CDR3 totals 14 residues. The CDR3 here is CAISEPRSGEKLFF. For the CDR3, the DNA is TGTGCCATCAGTGAGCCCAGGTCGGGTGAAAAACTGTTTTTT.

The CDR3 is CAWLTGGAETQYF. CDR3 DNA: TGTGCCTGGCTGACAGGGGGCGCTGAGACCCAGTACTTC. The chain employs TRBV30 and TRBJ2-5; 10 bases map to TRBD1. Trimming removed 5 bases from V and 5 bases from J; junction bases left unmatched: 5. Per the germline V gene, CDR1 is GTSNPN and CDR2 is SVGIG (reference sequence). There are 13 residues in the CDR3.

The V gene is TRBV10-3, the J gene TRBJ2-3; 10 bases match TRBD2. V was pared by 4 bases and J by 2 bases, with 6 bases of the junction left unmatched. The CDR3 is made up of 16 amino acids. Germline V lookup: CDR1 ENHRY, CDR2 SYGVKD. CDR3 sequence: CAISGPLAGDTDTQYF. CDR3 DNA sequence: TGTGCCATCAGTGGGCCCCTAGCGGGGGACACAGATACGCAGTATTTT.

The CDR3 loop reads CASSLREEAFF. The CDR3 DNA follows: TGTGCCAGCAGCCTCAGGGAAGAAGCTTTCTTT. This rearrangement joins TRBV13 to TRBJ1-1; D might be TRBD1 (5 bases). The V gene lost 5 bases and the J gene lost 8 bases, with 9 bases spanning the gap. Germline CDR1 is PRHDT and CDR2 is FYEKMQ (reference sequence). The CDR3 sequence is 11 residues long.

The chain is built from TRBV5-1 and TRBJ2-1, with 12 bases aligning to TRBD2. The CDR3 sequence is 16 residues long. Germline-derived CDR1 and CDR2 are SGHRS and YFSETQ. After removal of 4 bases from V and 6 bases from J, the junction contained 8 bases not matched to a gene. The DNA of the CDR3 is TGCGCCAGCAGCCTGCTTGGGACTAGCGGGTTCAATGAGCAGTTCTTC. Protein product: CASSLLGTSGFNEQFF.

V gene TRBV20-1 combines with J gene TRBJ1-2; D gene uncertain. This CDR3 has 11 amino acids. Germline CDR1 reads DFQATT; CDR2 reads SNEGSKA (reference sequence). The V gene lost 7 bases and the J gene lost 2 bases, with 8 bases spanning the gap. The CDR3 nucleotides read TGCAGTGTCCGGGAAAACTATGGCTACACCTTC. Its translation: CSVRENYGYTF.

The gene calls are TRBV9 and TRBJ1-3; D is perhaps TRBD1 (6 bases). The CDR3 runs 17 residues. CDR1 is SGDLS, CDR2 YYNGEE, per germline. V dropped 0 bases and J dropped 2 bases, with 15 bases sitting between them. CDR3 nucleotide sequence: TGTGCCAGCAGCGTAGAGGGGGGTTACAGGACTGGAAACACCATATATTTT. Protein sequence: CASSVEGGYRTGNTIYF.

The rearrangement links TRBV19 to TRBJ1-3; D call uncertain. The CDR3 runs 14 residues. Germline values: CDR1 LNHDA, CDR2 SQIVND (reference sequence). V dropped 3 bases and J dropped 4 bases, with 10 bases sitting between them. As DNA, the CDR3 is TGTGCCAGTAGTATTCGCCCAACGGGAAACACCATATATTTT. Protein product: CASSIRPTGNTIYF.

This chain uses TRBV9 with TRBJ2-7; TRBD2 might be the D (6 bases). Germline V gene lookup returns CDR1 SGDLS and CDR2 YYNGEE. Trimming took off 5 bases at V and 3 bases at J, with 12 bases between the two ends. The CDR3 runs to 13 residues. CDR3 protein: CASSPGLFYEQYF. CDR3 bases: TGTGCCAGCAGTCCCGGACTATTCTACGAGCAGTACTTC.

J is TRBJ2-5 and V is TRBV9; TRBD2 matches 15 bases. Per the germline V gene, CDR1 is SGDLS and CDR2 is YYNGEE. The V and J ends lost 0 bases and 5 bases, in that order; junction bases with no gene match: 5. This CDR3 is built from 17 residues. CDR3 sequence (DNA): TGTGCCAGCAGCGTAGGTGGACTAGCGGGAGGGTACGAGACCCAGTACTTC. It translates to CASSVGGLAGGYETQYF.

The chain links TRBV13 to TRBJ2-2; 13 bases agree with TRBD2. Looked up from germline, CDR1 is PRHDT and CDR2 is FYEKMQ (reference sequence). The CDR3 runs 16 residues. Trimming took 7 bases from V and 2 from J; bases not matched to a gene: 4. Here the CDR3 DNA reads TGTGCCAGCAATCGACTAGCGGGAGGTAACACCGGGGAGCTGTTTTTT. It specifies CASNRLAGGNTGELFF. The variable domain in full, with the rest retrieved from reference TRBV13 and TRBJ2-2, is AAGVIQSPRHLIKEKRETATLKCYPIPRHDTVYWYQQGPGQDPQFLISFYEKMQSDKGSIPDRFSAQQFSDYHSELNMSSLELGDSALYFCASNRLAGGNTGELFFGEGSRLTVL.

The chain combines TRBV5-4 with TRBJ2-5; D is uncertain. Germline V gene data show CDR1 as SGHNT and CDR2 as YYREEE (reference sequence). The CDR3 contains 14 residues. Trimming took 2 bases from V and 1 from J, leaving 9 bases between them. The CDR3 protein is CASSLGLSQETQYF. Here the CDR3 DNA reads TGTGCCAGCAGCTTAGGGCTCAGCCAAGAGACCCAGTACTTC.

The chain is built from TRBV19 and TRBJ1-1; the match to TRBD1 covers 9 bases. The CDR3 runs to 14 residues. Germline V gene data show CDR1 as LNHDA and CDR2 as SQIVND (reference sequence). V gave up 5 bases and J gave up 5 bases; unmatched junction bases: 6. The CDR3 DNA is TGTGCCAGTAGTGCCGGACAGGGGCGGACTGAAGCTTTCTTT. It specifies CASSAGQGRTEAFF.

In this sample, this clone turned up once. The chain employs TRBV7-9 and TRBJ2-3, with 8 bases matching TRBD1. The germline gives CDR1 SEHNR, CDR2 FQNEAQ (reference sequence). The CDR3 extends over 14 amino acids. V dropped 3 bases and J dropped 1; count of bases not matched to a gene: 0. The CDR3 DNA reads TGTGCCAGCAGCTTGGGACAGGGCACAGATACGCAGTATTTT. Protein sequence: CASSLGQGTDTQYF.